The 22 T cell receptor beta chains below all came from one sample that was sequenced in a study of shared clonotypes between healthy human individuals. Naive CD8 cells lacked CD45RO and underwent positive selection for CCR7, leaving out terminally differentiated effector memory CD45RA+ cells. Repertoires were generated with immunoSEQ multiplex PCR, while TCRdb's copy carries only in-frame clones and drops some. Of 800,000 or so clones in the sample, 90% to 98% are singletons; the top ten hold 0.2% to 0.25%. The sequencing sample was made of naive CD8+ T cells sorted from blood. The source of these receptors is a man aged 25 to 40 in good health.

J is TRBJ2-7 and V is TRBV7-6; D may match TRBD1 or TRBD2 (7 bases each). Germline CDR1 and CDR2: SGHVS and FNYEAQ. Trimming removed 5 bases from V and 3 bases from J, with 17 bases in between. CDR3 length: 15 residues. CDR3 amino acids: CASSPDARGGYEQYF. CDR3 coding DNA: TGTGCCAGCAGCCCAGATGCCAGGGGGGGCTACGAGCAGTACTTC.

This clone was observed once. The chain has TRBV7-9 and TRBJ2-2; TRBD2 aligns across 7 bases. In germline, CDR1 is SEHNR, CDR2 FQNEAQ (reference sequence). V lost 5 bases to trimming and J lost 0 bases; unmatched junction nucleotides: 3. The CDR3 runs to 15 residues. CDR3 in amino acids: CASSLLATNTGELFF. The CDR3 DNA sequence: TGTGCCAGCAGCCTACTAGCGACGAACACCGGGGAGCTGTTTTTT.

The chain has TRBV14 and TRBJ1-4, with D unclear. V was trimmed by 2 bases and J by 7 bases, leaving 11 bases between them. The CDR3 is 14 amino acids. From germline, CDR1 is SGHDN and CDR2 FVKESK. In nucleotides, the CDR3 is TGTGCCAGCAGCCAATGGGGAGAAACTGAAAAACTGTTTTTT. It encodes CASSQWGETEKLFF. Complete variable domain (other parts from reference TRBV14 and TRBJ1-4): EAGVTQFPSHSVIEKGQTVTLRCDPISGHDNLYWYRRVMGKEIKFLLHFVKESKQDESGMPNNRFLAERTGGTYSTLKVQPAELEDSGVYFCASSQWGETEKLFFGSGTQLSVL.

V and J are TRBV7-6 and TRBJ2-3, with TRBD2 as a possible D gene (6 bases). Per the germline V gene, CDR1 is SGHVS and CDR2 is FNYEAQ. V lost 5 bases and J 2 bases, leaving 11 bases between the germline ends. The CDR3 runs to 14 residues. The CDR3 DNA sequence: TGTGCCAGCAGCCACCGGAGGGACACAGATACGCAGTATTTT. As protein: CASSHRRDTDTQYF.

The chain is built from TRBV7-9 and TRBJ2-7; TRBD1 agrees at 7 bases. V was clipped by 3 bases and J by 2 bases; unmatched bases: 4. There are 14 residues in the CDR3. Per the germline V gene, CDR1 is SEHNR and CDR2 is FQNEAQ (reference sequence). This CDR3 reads CASSFRQGAYEQYF. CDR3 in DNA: TGTGCCAGCAGCTTCAGACAGGGTGCCTACGAGCAGTACTTC.

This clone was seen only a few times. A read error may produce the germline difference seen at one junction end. CDR3 sequence (DNA): TGTGCCAGCCCATCGGAAGGGGGCGAACAGGCGCCTCGCTTC. Translating it yields CASPSEGGEQAPRF. The rearrangement links TRBV18 to TRBJ1-2; 7 bases fit TRBD1. The CDR3 runs to 14 residues. Looked up from germline, CDR1 is KGHSH and CDR2 is LQKENI. The full variable domain, in which reference TRBV18 and TRBJ1-2 provide the parts outside the CDR3, is NAGVMQNPRHLVRRRGQEARLRCSPMKGHSHVYWYRQLPEEGLKFMVYLQKENIIDESGMPKERFSAEFPKEGPSILRIQQVVRGDSAAYFCASPSEGGEQAPRFGSGTRLTVV.

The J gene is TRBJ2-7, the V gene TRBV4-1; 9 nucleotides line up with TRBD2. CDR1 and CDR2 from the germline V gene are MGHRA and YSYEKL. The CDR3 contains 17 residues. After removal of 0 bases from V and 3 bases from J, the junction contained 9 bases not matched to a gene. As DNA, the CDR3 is TGCGCCAGCAGCCAAGAATACCCTAGCGGGAAGGACTACGAGCAGTACTTC. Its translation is CASSQEYPSGKDYEQYF.

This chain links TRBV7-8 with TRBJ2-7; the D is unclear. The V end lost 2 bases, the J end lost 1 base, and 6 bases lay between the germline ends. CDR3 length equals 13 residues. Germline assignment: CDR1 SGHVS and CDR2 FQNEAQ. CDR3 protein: CASSLRRSYEQYF. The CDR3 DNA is TGTGCCAGCAGCTTACGGCGGTCCTACGAGCAGTACTTC.

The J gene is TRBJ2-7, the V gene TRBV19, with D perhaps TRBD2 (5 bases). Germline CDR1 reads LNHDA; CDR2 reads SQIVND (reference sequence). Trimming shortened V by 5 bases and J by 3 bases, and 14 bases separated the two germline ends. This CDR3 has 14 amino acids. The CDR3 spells CASSSRRRDYEQYF. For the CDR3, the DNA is TGTGCCAGTAGTTCCAGGCGACGGGACTACGAGCAGTACTTC.

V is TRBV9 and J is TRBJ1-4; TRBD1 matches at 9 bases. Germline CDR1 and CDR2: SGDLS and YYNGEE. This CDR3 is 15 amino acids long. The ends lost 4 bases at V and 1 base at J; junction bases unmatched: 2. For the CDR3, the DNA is TGTGCCAGCAGCTCGACAGGGGGAACTAATGAAAAACTGTTTTTT. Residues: CASSSTGGTNEKLFF.

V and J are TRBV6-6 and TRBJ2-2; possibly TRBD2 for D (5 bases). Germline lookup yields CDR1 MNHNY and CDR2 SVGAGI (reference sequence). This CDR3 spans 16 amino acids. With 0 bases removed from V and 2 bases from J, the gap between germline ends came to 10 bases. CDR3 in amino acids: CASSYSFEGNTGELFF. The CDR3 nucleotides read TGTGCCAGCAGTTACTCGTTCGAGGGAAACACCGGGGAGCTGTTTTTT.

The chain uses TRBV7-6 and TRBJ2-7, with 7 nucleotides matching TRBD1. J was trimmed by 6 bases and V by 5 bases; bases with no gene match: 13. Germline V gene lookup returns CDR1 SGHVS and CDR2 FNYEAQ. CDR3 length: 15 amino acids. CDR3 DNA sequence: TGTGCCAGCAGCCTCTCCCCCACAGGGGACGGCGAGCAGTACTTC. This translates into CASSLSPTGDGEQYF.

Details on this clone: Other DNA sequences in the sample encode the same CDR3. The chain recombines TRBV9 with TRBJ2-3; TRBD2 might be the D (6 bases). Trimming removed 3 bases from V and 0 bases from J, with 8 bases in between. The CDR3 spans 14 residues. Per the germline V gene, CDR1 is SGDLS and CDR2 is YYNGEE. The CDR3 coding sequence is TGTGCCAGCAGCGCAAGCGGGAGCACAGATACGCAGTATTTT. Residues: CASSASGSTDTQYF.

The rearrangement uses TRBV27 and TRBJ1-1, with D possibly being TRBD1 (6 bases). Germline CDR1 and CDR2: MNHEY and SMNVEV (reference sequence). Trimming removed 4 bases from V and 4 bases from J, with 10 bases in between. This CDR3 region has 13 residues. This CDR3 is CASSSSGVTEAFF. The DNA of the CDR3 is TGTGCCAGCAGTTCGTCAGGGGTCACTGAAGCTTTCTTT.

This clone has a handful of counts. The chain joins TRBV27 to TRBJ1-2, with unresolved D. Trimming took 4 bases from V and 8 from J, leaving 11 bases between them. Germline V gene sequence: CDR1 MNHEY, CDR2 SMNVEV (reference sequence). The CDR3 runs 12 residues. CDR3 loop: CASSSRPFGYTF. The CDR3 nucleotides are TGTGCCAGCAGTTCTCGGCCCTTCGGCTACACCTTC.

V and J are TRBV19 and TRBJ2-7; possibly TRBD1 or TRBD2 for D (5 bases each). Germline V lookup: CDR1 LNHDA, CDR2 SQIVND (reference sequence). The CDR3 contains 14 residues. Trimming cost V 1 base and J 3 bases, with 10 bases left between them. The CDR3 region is CASSIGGAHYEQYF. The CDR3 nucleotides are TGTGCCAGTAGTATAGGAGGGGCCCACTACGAGCAGTACTTC.

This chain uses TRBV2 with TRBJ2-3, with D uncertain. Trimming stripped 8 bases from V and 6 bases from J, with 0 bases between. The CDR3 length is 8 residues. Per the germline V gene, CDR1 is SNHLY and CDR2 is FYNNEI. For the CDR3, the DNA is TGTGCCAGCGATACGCAGTATTTT. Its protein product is CASDTQYF.

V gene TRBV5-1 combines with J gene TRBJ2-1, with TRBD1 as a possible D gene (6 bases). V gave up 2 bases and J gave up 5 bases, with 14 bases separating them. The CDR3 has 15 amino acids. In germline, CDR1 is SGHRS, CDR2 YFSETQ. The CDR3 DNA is TGCGCCAGCAGCTTAACCGGGACACCTAACAATGAGCAGTTCTTC. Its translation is CASSLTGTPNNEQFF.

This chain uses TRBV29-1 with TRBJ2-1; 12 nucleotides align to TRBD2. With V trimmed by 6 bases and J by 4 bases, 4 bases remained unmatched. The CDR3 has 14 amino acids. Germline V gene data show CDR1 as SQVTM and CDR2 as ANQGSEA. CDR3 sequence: CSVRLAGVYNEQFF. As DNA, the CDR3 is TGCAGCGTCAGACTAGCGGGAGTATACAATGAGCAGTTCTTC.

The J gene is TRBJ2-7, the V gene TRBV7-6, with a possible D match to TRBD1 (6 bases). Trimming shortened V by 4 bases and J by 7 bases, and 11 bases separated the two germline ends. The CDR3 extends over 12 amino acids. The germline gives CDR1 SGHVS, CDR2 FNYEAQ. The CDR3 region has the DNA TGTGCCAGCAGCTCAGGGGAGAGAGAGCAGTACTTC. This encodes CASSSGEREQYF.

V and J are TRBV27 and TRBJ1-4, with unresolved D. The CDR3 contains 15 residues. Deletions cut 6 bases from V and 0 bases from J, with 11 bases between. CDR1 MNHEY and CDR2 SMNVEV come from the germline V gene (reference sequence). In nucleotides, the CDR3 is TGTGCCAGCAGACTCCACAGCGCAACTAATGAAAAACTGTTTTTT. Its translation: CASRLHSATNEKLFF.

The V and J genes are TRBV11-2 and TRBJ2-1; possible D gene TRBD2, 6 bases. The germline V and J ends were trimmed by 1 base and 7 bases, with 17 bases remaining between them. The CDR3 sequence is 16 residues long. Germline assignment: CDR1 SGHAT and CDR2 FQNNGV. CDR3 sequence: CASSLGRGLVNNEQFF. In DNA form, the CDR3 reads TGTGCCAGCAGCTTAGGGCGGGGCTTAGTAAATAATGAGCAGTTCTTC.